The clone carrying this T cell receptor beta chain appeared a few times. What it binds is not known. This sample also contains other DNA sequences that code for the same CDR3. Staining for CD45RO/CCR7/CD25/CD127/CD95/CD27 allowed sorting of CD4+ naive, central memory, regulatory and stem cell-like memory cells. This sample is drawn from a study of beta chain features in type 1 diabetes. General study results and limits: There was a moderate but significant shortening of TCRB CDR3s in all four CD4+ subsets of Type 1 diabetes patients. Here, the possible influence of HLA type (on TCRB rearrangement) remained unresolved.

Isolated RNA was reverse transcribed in full, so expressed TCRB transcripts were sequenced. TCRdb's table, derived via immunoSEQ multiplex PCR, lists solely in-frame clones and lacks some. The sample lists approximately 250,000 clones; 14% were seen once. CDR1 and CDR2 from the germline V gene are MNHNY and SVGAGI (reference sequence). The V and J ends lost 5 bases and 3 bases respectively, with 5 bases between them. The CDR3 runs to 11 residues. This receptor was taken from a woman between 40 and 55 years old in good health. This chain joins TRBV6-6 and TRBJ2-7; D not certain. What was sequenced was naive CD4+ T cells from blood. The CDR3 reads CASSTYYEQYF. The CDR3 DNA is TGTGCCAGCAGTACTTACTACGAGCAGTACTTC.